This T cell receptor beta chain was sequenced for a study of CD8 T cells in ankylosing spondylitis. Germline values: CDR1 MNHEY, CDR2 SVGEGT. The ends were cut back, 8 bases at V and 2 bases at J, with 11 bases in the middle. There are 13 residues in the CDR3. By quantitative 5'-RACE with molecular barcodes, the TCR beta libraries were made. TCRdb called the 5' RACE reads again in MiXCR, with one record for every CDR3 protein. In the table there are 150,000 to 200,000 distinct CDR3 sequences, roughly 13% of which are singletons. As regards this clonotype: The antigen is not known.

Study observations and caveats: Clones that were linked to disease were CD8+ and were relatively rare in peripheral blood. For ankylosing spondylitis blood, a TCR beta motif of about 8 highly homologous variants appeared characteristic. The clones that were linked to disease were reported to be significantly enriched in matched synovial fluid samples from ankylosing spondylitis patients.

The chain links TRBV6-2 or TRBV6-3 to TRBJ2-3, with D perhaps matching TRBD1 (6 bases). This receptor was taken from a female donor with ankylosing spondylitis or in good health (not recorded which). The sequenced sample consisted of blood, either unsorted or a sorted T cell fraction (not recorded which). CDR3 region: CASQDSNTDTQYF. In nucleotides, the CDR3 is TGTGCCAGCCAGGACAGCAACACAGATACGCAGTATTTT.